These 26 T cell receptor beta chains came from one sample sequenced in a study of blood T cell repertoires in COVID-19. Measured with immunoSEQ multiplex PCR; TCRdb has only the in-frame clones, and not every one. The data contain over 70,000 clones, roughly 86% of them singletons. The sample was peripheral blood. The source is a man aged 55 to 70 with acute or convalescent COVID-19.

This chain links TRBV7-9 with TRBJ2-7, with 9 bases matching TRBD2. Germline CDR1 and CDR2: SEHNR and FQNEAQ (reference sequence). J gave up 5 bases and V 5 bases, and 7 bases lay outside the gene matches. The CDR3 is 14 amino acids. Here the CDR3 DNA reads TGTGCCAGCAGCATCGAACTAGCGGGTCACGAGCAGTACTTC. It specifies CASSIELAGHEQYF.

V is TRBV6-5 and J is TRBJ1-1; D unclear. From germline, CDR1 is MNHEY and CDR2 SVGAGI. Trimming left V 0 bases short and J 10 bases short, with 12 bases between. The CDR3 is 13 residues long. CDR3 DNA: TGTGCCAGCAGTTACTCTCAATCTCCGGGAGCTTTCTTT. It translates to CASSYSQSPGAFF.

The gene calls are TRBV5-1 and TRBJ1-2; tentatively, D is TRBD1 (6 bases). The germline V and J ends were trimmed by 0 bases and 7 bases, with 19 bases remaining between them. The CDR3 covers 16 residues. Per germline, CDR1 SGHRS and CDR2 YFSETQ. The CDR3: CASSLVSRGATGGYTF. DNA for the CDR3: TGCGCCAGCAGCTTGGTGTCCCGGGGGGCCACGGGTGGCTACACCTTC.

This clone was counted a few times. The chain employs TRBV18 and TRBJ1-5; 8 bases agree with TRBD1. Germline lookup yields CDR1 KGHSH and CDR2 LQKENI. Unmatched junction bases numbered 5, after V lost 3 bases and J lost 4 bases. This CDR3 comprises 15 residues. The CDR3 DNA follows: TGTGCCAGCTCACCTGGGACAGGTCCTAATCAGCCCCAGCATTTT. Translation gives CASSPGTGPNQPQHF.

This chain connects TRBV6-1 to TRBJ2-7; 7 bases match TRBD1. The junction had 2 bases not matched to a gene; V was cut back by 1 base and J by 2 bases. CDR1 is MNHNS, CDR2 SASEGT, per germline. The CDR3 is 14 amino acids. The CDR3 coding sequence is TGTGCCAGCAGTGAAGGGGACAGCACCTACGAGCAGTACTTC. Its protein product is CASSEGDSTYEQYF.

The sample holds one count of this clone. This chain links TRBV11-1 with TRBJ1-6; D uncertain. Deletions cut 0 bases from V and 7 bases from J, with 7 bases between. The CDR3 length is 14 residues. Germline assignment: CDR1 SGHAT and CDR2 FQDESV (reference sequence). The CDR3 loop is CASSLAPGNSPLHF. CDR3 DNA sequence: TGTGCCAGCAGCTTAGCGCCGGGGAATTCACCCCTCCACTTT.

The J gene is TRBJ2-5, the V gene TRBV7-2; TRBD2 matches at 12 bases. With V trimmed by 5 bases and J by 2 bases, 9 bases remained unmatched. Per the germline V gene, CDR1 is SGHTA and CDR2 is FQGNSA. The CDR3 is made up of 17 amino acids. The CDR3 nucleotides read TGTGCCAGCAGCCCCCCGGGCCTAGCGGGGGGGCAAGAGACCCAGTACTTC. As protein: CASSPPGLAGGQETQYF.

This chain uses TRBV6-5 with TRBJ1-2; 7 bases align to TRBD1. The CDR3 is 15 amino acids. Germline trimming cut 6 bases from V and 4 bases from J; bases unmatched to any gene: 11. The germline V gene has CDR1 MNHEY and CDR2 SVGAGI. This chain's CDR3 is CASSPNRGGGYGYTF. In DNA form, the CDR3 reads TGTGCCAGCAGCCCAAACAGGGGAGGCGGCTATGGCTACACCTTC.

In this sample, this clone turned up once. In DNA form, the CDR3 reads TGCGCCAGCAAGGAGGGCGCTGGAGCAGAGACCCAGTACTTC. It codes for CASKEGAGAETQYF. The chain has TRBV5-1 and TRBJ2-5, with D perhaps TRBD2 (6 bases). The length of the CDR3 is 14 residues. The germline V gene has CDR1 SGHRS and CDR2 YFSETQ. V was cut by 6 bases and J by 4 bases, with 16 bases left in between. The entire variable domain, with the rest obtained from reference TRBV5-1 and TRBJ2-5, is as follows: KAGVTQTPRYLIKTRGQQVTLSCSPISGHRSVSWYQQTPGQGLQFLFEYFSETQRNKGNFPGRFSGRQFSNSRSEMNVSTLELGDSALYLCASKEGAGAETQYFGPGTRLLVL.

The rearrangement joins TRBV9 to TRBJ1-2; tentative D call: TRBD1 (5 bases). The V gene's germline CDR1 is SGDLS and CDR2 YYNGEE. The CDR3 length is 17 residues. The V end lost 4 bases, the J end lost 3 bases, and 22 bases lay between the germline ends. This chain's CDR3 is CASSSQPTGGKYYGYTF. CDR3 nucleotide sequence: TGTGCCAGCAGCTCCCAGCCAACAGGCGGGAAATACTATGGCTACACCTTC.

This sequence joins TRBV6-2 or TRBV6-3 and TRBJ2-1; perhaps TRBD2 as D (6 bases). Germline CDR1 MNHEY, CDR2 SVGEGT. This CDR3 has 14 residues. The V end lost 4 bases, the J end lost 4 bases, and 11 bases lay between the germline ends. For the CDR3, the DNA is TGTGCCAGCAGTTCTGCGGGACCTTACAATGAGCAGTTCTTC. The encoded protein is CASSSAGPYNEQFF.

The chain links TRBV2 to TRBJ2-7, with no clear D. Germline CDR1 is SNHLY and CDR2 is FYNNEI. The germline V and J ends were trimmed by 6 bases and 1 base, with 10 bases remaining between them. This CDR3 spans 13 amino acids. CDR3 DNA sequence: TGTGCCAGCAGGGGCTACGAGTCCTACGAGCAGTACTTC. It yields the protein CASRGYESYEQYF.

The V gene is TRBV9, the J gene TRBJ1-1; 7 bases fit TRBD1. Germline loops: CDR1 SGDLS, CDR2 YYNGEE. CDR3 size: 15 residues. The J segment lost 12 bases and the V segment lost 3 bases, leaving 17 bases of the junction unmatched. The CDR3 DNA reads TGTGCCAGCAGCGCCGTCGGGACAGCCTTGATGGGAACTTTCTTT. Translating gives CASSAVGTALMGTFF.

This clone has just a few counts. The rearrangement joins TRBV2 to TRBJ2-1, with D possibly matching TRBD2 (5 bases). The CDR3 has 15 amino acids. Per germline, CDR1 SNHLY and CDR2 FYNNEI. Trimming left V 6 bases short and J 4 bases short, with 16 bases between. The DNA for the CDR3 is TGTGCCAGCAGCCTCGACCGGGGTCTTTACAATGAGCAGTTCTTC. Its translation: CASSLDRGLYNEQFF.

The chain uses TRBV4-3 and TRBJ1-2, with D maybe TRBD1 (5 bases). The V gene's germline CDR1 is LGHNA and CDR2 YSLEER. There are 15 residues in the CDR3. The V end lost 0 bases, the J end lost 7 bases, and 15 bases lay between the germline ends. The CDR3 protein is CASSQDLLAGPGYTF. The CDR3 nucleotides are TGCGCCAGCAGCCAAGATCTCCTGGCGGGGCCTGGCTACACCTTC.

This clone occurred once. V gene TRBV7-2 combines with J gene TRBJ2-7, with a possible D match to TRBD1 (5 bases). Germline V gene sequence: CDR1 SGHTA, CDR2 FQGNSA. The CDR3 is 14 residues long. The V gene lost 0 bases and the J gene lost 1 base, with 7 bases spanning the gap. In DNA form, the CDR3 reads TGTGCCAGCAGCTTAGCAAGACAGTCCTACGAGCAGTACTTC. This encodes CASSLARQSYEQYF.

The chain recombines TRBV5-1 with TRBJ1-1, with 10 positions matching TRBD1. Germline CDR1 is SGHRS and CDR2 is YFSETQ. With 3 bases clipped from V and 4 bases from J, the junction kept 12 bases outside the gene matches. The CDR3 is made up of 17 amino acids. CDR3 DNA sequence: TGCGCCAGCAGCTCCGGAGGGACAGGGGATGGGGGCACTGAAGCTTTCTTT. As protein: CASSSGGTGDGGTEAFF.

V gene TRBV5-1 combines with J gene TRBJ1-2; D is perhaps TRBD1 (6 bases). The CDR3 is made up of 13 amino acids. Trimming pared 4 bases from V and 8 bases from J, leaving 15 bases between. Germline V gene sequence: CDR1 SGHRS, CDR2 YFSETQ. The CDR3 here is CASSTGQGNGYTF. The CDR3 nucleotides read TGCGCCAGCAGCACCGGGCAGGGGAACGGCTACACCTTC.

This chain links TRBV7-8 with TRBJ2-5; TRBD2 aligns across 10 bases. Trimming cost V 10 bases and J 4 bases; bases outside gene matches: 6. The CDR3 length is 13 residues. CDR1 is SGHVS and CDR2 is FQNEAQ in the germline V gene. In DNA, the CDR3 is TGTGCCACCCGGACTAGCGGTGGAGAGACCCAGTACTTC. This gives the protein CATRTSGGETQYF.

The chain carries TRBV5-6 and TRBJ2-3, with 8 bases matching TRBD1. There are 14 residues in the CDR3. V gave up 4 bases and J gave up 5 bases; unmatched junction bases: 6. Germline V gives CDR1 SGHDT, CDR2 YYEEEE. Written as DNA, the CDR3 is TGTGCCAGCAGCCGTGACAGGGGAGGAGATACGCAGTATTTT. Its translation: CASSRDRGGDTQYF.

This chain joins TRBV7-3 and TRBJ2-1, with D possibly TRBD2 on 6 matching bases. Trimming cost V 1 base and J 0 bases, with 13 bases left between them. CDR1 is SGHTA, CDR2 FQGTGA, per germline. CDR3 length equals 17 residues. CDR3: CASSLMGGAHSYNEQFF. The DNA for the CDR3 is TGTGCCAGCAGCTTAATGGGCGGGGCCCACTCCTACAATGAGCAGTTCTTC.

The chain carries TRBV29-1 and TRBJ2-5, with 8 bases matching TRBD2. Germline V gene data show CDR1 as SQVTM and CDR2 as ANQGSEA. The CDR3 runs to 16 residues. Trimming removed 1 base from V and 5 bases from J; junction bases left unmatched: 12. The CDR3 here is CSVEGLARGDRETQYF. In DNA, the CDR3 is TGCAGCGTTGAAGGGCTGGCGCGGGGGGACCGGGAGACCCAGTACTTC.

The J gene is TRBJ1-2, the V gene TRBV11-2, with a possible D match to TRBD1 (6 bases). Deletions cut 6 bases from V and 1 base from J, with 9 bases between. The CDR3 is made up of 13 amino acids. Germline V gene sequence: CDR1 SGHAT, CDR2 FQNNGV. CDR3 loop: CASRGHVNYGYTF. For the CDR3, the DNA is TGTGCCAGCAGGGGACACGTTAACTATGGCTACACCTTC.

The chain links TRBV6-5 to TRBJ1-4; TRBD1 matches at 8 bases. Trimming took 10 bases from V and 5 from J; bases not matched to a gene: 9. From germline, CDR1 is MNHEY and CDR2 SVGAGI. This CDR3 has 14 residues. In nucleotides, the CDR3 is TGTGCCACCCGTACCGGGACAGGCAATGAAAAACTGTTTTTT. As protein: CATRTGTGNEKLFF.

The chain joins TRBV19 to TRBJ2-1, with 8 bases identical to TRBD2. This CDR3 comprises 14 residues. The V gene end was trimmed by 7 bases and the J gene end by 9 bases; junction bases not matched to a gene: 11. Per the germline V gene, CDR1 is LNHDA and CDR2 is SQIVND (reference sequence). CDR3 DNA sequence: TGTGCCAGTACCACTCTAACAGCGGGAGTTGAGCAGTTCTTC. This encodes CASTTLTAGVEQFF.

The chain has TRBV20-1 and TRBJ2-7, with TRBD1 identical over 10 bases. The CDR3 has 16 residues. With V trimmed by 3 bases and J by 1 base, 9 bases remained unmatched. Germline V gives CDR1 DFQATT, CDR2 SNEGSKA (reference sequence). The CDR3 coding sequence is TGCAGTGCTAGTCCCCACGGGGGACAGGGGTCCTACGAGCAGTACTTC. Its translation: CSASPHGGQGSYEQYF.